One sample yielded the 30 T cell receptor beta chains listed below, sequenced in a study of monozygotic twins with inflammatory bowel disease. Reanalyzing the 5' RACE reads, TCRdb keeps one entry per CDR3 protein, without DNA. The clone table shows roughly 140,000 distinct CDR3 sequences, with the ten largest holding 2% to 3%. Input material: blood. The receptors stem from a human donor with ulcerative colitis or Crohn's disease, or a healthy co-twin of an affected twin (not recorded which).

The rearrangement uses TRBV5-1 and TRBJ2-3; TCRdb outputs TRBD2, but without DNA this stays unchecked. CDR1 and CDR2 (germline): SGHRS, YFSETQ. The CDR3 contains 16 residues. CDR3 sequence reads: CASSFLSGGAEDTQYF.

The chain links TRBV11-1 to TRBJ2-3; the TCRdb call, TRBD2, lacks DNA for checking. Per the germline V gene, CDR1 is SGHAT and CDR2 is FQDESV (reference sequence). The CDR3 totals 16 residues. CDR3 region: CASSAGTSGGTDTQYF.

CDR3 protein: CASSLGGVGEKLFF. The genes are TRBV6-2 or TRBV6-3 and TRBJ1-4; TCRdb designates TRBD1, a call that cannot be tested without DNA. The CDR3 runs to 14 residues. CDR1 and CDR2 from the germline V gene are MNHEY and SVGEGT.

The chain carries TRBV6-5 and TRBJ2-2; with no DNA, the TCRdb D assignment of TRBD2 cannot be verified. The CDR3 has 14 amino acids. CDR1 MNHEY and CDR2 SVGAGI come from the germline V gene. CDR3 loop: CASSYVEGAGELFF.

The rearrangement links TRBV7-2 to TRBJ2-1; TCRdb calls TRBD2, which cannot be checked without DNA. The germline gives CDR1 SGHTA, CDR2 FQGNSA. This CDR3 is 16 amino acids long. CDR3 protein: CASSPLAGASYNEQFF.

The chain joins TRBV6-2 or TRBV6-3 to TRBJ2-7. The CDR3 sequence is 16 residues long. CDR1 is MNHEY and CDR2 is SVGEGT in the germline V gene. This CDR3 reads CASSYSETVASYEQYF.

This chain joins TRBV12-3 or TRBV12-4 and TRBJ2-5; the D call of TRBD1 rests on TCRdb alone, since no DNA is present to check it. The CDR3 contains 14 residues. The CDR3 reads CASSPWGNQETQYF.

The chain carries TRBV7-2 and TRBJ1-2; TCRdb indicates TRBD1, and absent DNA this call remains unverified. The CDR3 extends over 16 amino acids. Germline CDR1 reads SGHTA; CDR2 reads FQGNSA. The CDR3 here is CASSLVGGDSRYGYTF.

The J gene is TRBJ2-3, the V gene TRBV5-4; TCRdb indicates TRBD1, and absent DNA this call remains unverified. In germline, CDR1 is SGHNT, CDR2 YYREEE (reference sequence). The CDR3 has 16 amino acids. CDR3 residues: CASSLGKQGSTDTQYF. Using reference TRBV5-4 and TRBJ2-3 for the parts outside the CDR3, the full variable domain is ETGVTQSPTHLIKTRGQQVTLRCSSQSGHNTVSWYQQALGQGPQFIFQYYREEENGRGNFPPRFSGLQFPNYSSELNVNALELDDSALYLCASSLGKQGSTDTQYFGPGTRLTVL.

This chain connects TRBV5-1 to TRBJ2-5. Germline assignment: CDR1 SGHRS and CDR2 YFSETQ. The CDR3 length is 14 residues. CDR3 residues: CASSLVGTQETQYF.

The rearrangement joins TRBV12-5 to TRBJ1-5; the D call from TCRdb, TRBD1, cannot be confirmed without DNA. CDR1 LGHNT and CDR2 FRNRAP come from the germline V gene. The CDR3 extends over 15 amino acids. The CDR3 loop reads CASGSGTHGNQPQHF.

This chain links TRBV5-1 with TRBJ2-2; no DNA is available, so the TRBD1 call from TCRdb remains unchecked. The germline V gene encodes CDR1 SGHRS and CDR2 YFSETQ. The CDR3 loop spans 13 amino acids. CDR3 region: CASSRQESGELFF.

The rearrangement links TRBV18 to TRBJ2-3. CDR1 KGHSH and CDR2 LQKENI come from the germline V gene. This CDR3 is 17 amino acids long. The chain's CDR3 is CASSPPGASVGTDTQYF.

The chain joins TRBV6-5 to TRBJ1-1; TCRdb gives TRBD1 as the D gene, but with no DNA this cannot be confirmed. The V gene's germline CDR1 is MNHEY and CDR2 SVGAGI. The CDR3 covers 13 residues. CDR3 protein: CASRDRVDTEAFF.

This chain links TRBV7-2 with TRBJ2-7. CDR1 is SGHTA and CDR2 is FQGNSA in the germline V gene. The CDR3 runs 17 residues. The CDR3 spells CASSSQAAAGNSYEQYF.

V usage is TRBV4-1 and J usage is TRBJ2-7; TCRdb lists TRBD1, though no DNA is available to test this call. The CDR3 is made up of 18 amino acids. Germline V CDR1 and CDR2: MGHRA, YSYEKL. The CDR3 here is CASSQDTGLGGVPDEQYF.

V and J are TRBV5-4 and TRBJ2-1; TCRdb gives TRBD1 as the D gene, but with no DNA this cannot be confirmed. The CDR3 is made up of 15 amino acids. Germline CDR1 SGHNT, CDR2 YYREEE (reference sequence). The CDR3 sequence: CASRVDRFSYNEQFF. Filled out from reference TRBV5-4 and TRBJ2-1, the complete variable domain reads ETGVTQSPTHLIKTRGQQVTLRCSSQSGHNTVSWYQQALGQGPQFIFQYYREEENGRGNFPPRFSGLQFPNYSSELNVNALELDDSALYLCASRVDRFSYNEQFFGPGTRLTVL.

This chain joins TRBV29-1 and TRBJ2-5. The CDR3 has 12 residues. Germline V lookup: CDR1 SQVTM, CDR2 ANQGSEA. The CDR3 reads CSVGGSQETQYF.

The chain recombines TRBV7-8 with TRBJ1-2; TCRdb's D call of TRBD1 is untestable without DNA. The CDR3 has 17 residues. Germline V CDR1 and CDR2: SGHVS, FQNEAQ. CDR3 loop: CASSPQIGQGARYGYTF.

The chain has TRBV19 and TRBJ2-7; TCRdb selects TRBD1, and the lack of DNA leaves this call unchecked. This CDR3 has 15 amino acids. The germline V gene has CDR1 LNHDA and CDR2 SQIVND (reference sequence). The CDR3 is CASSMGTGYSYEQYF. The full variable domain, in which reference TRBV19 and TRBJ2-7 provide the parts outside the CDR3, is DGGITQSPKYLFRKEGQNVTLSCEQNLNHDAMYWYRQDPGQGLRLIYYSQIVNDFQKGDIAEGYSVSREKKESFPLTVTSAQKNPTAFYLCASSMGTGYSYEQYFGPGTRLTVT.

V is TRBV15 and J is TRBJ1-4; no DNA is available, so the TRBD1 call from TCRdb remains unchecked. Germline V gives CDR1 LNHNV, CDR2 YYDKDF (reference sequence). CDR3 length equals 15 residues. The CDR3 spells CATSRDSLKGGKLFF.

The V and J genes are TRBV7-2 and TRBJ2-5; TCRdb outputs TRBD1, but without DNA this stays unchecked. CDR1 and CDR2 (germline): SGHTA, FQGNSA. The CDR3 has 16 residues. The CDR3 is CASSLAAGWGQETQYF.

CDR3 amino acids: CASSLPGQGNSNQPQHF. The chain has TRBV18 and TRBJ1-5; as DNA is missing, the TRBD1 call by TCRdb cannot be tested. CDR1 and CDR2 (germline): KGHSH, LQKENI. CDR3 size: 17 residues.

This chain connects TRBV20-1 to TRBJ2-7; no DNA is available, so the TRBD2 call from TCRdb remains unchecked. CDR1 is DFQATT and CDR2 is SNEGSKA in the germline V gene (reference sequence). The CDR3 runs to 15 residues. The chain's CDR3 is CSAIWTSGGSREQYF.

This chain connects TRBV6-5 to TRBJ2-2; there is no DNA to check the TCRdb D call of TRBD1. The CDR3 totals 18 residues. The germline V gene encodes CDR1 MNHEY and CDR2 SVGAGI. CDR3 protein: CASSFTTRFRQGERELFF.

The chain recombines TRBV7-9 with TRBJ2-7. Germline CDR1 and CDR2: SEHNR and FQNEAQ (reference sequence). The CDR3 sequence is 13 residues long. Here the CDR3 reads CASSPTGLYEQYF.

The V and J genes are TRBV7-9 and TRBJ1-4. The CDR3 is made up of 16 amino acids. From germline, CDR1 is SEHNR and CDR2 FQNEAQ (reference sequence). The CDR3 region is CASSLGGRATNEKLFF.

The V call is TRBV6-6, the J call TRBJ1-1; TCRdb's D call of TRBD1 is untestable without DNA. CDR3 length: 14 residues. The V gene's germline CDR1 is MNHNY and CDR2 SVGAGI (reference sequence). CDR3 protein: CASTPVIWTVEAFF.

This sequence joins TRBV9 and TRBJ2-5; the D gene TCRdb calls, TRBD2, cannot be checked with no DNA. CDR3 length: 15 residues. The germline gives CDR1 SGDLS, CDR2 YYNGEE. CDR3 sequence reads: CASSGTSGGSETQYF.

This chain joins TRBV5-1 and TRBJ1-6. Germline values: CDR1 SGHRS, CDR2 YFSETQ. The CDR3 covers 16 residues. The CDR3 reads CASSLAGDPDLSPLHF.